This T cell receptor beta chain was recorded in a study of memory CD4+ T cells and cytomegalovirus serostatus. Turning to the study itself: Of the healthy Belgian adults, 9 were CMV seropositive and more than 20 seronegative.

The table came from immunoSEQ multiplex PCR; TCRdb's copy has only in-frame clones and leaves some out. The sample includes roughly 50,000 clones, approximately 86% of them seen just once. Single viable CD3+CD4+CD8-CD45RO+ cells were sorted as the memory CD4+ T cells. CD4+ T cells were isolated by positive magnetic selection. CDR1 and CDR2 (germline): SNHLY, FYNNEI. The CDR3 is 14 residues long. V shed 5 bases and J shed 9 bases, with 17 bases lying between them. This receptor was taken from an adult in good health and CMV-seronegative. Some clones in this sample may be carry-over from other donors' samples. Sequenced material: memory CD4+ T cells from blood. V gene TRBV2 combines with J gene TRBJ2-4; TRBD1 might be the D (6 bases). The CDR3 nucleotides are TGTGCCAGCAGTCTCCACAGTTCCAGGGGCATTCAGTACTTC. Encoded protein: CASSLHSSRGIQYF.